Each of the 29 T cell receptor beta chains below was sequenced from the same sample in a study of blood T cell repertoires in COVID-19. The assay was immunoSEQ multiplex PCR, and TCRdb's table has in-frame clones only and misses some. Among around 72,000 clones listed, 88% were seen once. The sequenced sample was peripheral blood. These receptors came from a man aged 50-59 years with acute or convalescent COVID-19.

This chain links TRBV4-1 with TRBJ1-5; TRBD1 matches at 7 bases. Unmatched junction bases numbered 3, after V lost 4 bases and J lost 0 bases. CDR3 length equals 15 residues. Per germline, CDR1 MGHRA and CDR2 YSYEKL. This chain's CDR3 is CASSPRTGSNQPQHF. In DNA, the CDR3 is TGCGCCAGCAGCCCCCGGACAGGTAGCAATCAGCCCCAGCATTTT.

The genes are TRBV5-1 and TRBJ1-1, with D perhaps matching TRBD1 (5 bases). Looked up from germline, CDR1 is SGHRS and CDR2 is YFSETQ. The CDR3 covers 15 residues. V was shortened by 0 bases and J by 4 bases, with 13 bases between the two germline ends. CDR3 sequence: CASSLDNGGFTEAFF. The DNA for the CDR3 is TGCGCCAGCAGCTTGGATAATGGGGGGTTCACTGAAGCTTTCTTT.

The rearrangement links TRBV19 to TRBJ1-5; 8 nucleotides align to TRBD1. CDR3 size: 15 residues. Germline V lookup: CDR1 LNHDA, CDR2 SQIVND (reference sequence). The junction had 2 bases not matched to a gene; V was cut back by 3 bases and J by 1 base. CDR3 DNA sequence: TGTGCCAGTAGTATCAGGGACAGGAGCAATCAGCCCCAGCATTTT. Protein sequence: CASSIRDRSNQPQHF.

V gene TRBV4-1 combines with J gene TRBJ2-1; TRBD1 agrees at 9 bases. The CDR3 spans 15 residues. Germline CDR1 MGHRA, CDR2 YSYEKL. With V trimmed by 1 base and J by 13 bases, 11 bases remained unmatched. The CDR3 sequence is CASSQAPGTGSLQFF. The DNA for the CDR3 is TGCGCCAGCAGCCAAGCTCCGGGGACAGGGTCCCTCCAGTTCTTC.

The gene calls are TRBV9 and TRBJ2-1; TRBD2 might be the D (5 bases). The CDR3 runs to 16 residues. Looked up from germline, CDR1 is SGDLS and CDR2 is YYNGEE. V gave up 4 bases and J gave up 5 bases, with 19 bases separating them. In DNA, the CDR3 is TGTGCCAGCAGCCAGAGAGCGATGACTACTCACAATGAGCAGTTCTTC. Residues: CASSQRAMTTHNEQFF. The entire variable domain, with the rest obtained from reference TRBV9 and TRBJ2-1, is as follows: DSGVTQTPKHLITATGQRVTLRCSPRSGDLSVYWYQQSLDQGLQFLIQYYNGEERAKGNILERFSAQQFPDLHSELNLSSLELGDSALYFCASSQRAMTTHNEQFFGPGTRLTVL.

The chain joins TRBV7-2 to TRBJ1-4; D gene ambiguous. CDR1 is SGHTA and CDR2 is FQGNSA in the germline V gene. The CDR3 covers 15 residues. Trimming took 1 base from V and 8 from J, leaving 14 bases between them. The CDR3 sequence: CASSLGSAGGEKLFF. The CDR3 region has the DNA TGTGCCAGCAGCTTAGGTTCGGCGGGAGGAGAAAAACTGTTTTTT.

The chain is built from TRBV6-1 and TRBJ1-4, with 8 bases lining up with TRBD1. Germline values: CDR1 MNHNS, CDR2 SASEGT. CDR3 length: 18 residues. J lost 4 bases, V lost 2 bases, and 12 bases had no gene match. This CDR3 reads CASSERAAGTGVNEKLFF. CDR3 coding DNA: TGTGCCAGCAGTGAACGGGCTGCTGGGACAGGCGTTAATGAAAAACTGTTTTTT.

In DNA form, the CDR3 reads TGTGCCAGCAGATCAGGGTTTTCTGGCAATCAGCCCCAGCATTTT. It specifies CASRSGFSGNQPQHF. This chain links TRBV6-5 with TRBJ1-5; tentative D call: TRBD1 (5 bases). Trimming cost V 6 bases and J 2 bases, with 14 bases left between them. Germline V lookup: CDR1 MNHEY, CDR2 SVGAGI. The length of the CDR3 is 15 residues.

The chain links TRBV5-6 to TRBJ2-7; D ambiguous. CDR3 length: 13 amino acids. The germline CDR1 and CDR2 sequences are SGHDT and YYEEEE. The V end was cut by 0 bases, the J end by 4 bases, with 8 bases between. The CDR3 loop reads CASSLGHKYEQYF. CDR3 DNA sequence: TGTGCCAGCAGCTTGGGACATAAATACGAGCAGTACTTC.

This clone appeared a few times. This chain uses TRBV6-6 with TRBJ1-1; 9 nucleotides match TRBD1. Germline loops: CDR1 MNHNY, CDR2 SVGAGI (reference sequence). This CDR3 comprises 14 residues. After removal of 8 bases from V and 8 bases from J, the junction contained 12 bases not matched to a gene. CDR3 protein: CASRPGTGRVEAFF. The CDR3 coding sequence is TGTGCCAGCCGCCCCGGGACAGGGCGGGTCGAAGCTTTCTTT.

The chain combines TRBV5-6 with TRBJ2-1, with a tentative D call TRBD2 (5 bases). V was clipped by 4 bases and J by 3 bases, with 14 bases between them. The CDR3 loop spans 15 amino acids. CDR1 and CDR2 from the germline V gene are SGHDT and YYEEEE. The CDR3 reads CASSLLRAFYNEQFF. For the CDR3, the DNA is TGTGCCAGCAGCCTACTGAGGGCATTCTACAATGAGCAGTTCTTC.

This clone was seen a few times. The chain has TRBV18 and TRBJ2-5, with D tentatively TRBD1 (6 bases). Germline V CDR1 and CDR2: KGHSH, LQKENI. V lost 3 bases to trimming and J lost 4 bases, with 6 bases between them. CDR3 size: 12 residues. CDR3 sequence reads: CASSPTGETQYF. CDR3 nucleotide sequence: TGTGCCAGCTCACCGACAGGAGAGACCCAGTACTTC.

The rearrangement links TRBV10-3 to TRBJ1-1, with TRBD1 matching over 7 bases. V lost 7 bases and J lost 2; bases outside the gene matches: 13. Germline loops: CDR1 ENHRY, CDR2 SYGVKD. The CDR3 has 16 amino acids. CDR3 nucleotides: TGTGCCATCACTCGGAACAATGGGGACAGAAACACTGAAGCTTTCTTT. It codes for CAITRNNGDRNTEAFF.

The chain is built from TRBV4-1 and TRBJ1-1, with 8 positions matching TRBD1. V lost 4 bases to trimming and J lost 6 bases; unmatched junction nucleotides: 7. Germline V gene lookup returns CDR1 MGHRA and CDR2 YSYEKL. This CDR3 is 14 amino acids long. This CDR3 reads CASSPQGARAEAFF. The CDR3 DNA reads TGCGCCAGCAGCCCCCAGGGGGCTCGCGCTGAAGCTTTCTTT.

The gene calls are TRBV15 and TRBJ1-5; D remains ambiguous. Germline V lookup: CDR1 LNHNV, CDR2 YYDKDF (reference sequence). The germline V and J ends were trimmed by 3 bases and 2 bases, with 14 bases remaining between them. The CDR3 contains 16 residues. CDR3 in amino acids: CATSSPRARGNQPQHF. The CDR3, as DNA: TGTGCCACCAGCAGTCCCCGAGCCCGAGGCAATCAGCCCCAGCATTTT.

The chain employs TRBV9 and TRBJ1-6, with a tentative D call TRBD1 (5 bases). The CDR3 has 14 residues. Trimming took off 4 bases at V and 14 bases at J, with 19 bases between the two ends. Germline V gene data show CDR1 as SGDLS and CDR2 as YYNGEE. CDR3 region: CASSLSHGGRSLHF. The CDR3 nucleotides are TGTGCCAGCAGCCTCAGCCACGGGGGACGATCCCTCCACTTT.

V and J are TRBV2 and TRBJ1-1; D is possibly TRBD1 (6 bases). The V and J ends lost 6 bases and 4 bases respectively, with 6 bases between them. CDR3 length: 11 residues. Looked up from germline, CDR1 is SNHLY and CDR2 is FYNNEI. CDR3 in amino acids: CASRGGTEAFF. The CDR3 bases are TGTGCCAGCAGAGGGGGCACTGAAGCTTTCTTT.

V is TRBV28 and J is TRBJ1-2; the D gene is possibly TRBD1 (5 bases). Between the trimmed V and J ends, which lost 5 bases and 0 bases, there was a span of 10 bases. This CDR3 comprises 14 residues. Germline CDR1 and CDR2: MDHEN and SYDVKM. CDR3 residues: CASSQGSTNYGYTF. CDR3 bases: TGTGCCAGCAGTCAGGGATCTACTAACTATGGCTACACCTTC.

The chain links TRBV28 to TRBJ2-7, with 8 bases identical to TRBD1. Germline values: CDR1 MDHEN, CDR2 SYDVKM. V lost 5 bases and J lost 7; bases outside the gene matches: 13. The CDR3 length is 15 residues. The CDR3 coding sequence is TGTGCCAGCAGTCCGGGGACAGGAGGCACGAGGGAGCAGTACTTC. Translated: CASSPGTGGTREQYF.

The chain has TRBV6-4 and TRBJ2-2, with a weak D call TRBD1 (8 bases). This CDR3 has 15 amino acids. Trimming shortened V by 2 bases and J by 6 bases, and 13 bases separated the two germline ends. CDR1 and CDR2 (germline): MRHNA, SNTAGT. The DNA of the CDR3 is TGTGCCAGCAGTGACGACAGGGGAGGGGCCGGGGAGCTGTTTTTT. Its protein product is CASSDDRGGAGELFF.

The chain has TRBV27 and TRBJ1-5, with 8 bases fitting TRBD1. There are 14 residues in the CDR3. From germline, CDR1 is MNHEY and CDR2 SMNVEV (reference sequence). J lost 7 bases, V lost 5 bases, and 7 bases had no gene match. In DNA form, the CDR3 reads TGTGCCAGCAGTCCGCTGACAGGGGAGCAGCCCCAGCATTTT. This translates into CASSPLTGEQPQHF.

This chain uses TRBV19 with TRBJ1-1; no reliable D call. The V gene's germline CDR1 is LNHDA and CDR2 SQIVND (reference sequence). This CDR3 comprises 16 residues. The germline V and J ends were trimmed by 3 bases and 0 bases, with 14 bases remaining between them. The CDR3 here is CASSITAGNMNTEAFF. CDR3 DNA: TGTGCCAGTAGTATTACGGCAGGAAACATGAACACTGAAGCTTTCTTT.

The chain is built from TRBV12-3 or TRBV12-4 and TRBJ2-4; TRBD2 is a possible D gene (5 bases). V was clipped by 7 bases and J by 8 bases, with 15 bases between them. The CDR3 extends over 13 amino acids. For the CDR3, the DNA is TGTGCCAGCACCCGCCGCGGGCCGGACATTCAGTACTTC. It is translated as CASTRRGPDIQYF.

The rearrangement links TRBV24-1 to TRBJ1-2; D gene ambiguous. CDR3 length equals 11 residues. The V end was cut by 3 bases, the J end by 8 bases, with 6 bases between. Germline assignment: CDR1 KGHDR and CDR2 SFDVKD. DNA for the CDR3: TGTGCCACCAGTGATCCCCGGGGCTACACCTTC. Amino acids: CATSDPRGYTF.

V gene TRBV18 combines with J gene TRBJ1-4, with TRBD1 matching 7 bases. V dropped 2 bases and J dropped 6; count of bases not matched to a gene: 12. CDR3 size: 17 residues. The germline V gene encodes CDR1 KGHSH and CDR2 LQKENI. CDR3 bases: TGTGCCAGCTCACCAGTGACAGGGACTCCATTCGATGAAAAACTGTTTTTT. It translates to CASSPVTGTPFDEKLFF.

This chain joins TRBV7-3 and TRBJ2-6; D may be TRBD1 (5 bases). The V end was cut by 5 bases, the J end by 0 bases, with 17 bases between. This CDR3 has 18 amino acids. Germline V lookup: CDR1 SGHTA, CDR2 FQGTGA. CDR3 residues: CASSETASLPSGANVLTF. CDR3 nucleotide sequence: TGTGCCAGCAGCGAGACAGCATCTCTCCCCTCTGGGGCCAACGTCCTGACTTTC.

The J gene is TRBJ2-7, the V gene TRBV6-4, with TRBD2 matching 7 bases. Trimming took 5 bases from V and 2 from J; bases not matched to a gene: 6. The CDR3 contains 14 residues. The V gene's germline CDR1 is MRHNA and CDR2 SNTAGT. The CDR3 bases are TGTGCCAGCAGTCCCTCTGCGGGGGCCTACGAGCAGTACTTC. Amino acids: CASSPSAGAYEQYF.

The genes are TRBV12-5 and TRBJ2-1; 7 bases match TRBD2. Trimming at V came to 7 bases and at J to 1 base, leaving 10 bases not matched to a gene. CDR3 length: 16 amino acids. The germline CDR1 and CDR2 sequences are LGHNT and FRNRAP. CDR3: CASALRSGGSYNEQFF. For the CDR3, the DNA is TGTGCTAGTGCCCTACGCTCCGGGGGGTCCTACAATGAGCAGTTCTTC. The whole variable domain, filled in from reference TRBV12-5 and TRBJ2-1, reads DARVTQTPRHKVTEMGQEVTMRCQPILGHNTVFWYRQTMMQGLELLAYFRNRAPLDDSGMPKDRFSAEMPDATLATLKIQPSEPRDSAVYFCASALRSGGSYNEQFFGPGTRLTVL.

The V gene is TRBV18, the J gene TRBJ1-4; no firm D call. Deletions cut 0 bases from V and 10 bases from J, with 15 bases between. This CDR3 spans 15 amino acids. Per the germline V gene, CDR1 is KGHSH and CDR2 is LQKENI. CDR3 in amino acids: CASSPPNDGERKLFF. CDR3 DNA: TGTGCCAGCTCACCACCGAATGACGGAGAGAGAAAACTGTTTTTT.